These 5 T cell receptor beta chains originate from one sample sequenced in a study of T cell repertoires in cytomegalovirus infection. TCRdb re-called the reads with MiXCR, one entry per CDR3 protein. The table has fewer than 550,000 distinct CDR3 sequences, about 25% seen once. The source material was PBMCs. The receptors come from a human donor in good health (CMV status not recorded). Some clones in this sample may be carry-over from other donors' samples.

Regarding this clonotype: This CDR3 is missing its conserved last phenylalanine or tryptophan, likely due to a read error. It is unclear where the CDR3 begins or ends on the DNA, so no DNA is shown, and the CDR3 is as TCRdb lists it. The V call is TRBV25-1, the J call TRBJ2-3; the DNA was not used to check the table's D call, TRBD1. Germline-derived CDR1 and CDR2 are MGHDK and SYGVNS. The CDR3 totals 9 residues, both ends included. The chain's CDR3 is CASGNRDYL.

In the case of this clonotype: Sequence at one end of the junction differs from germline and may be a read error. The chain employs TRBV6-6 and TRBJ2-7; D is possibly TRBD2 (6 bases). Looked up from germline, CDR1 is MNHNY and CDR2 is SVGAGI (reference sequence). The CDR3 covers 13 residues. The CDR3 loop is CASSPSKSGTLDF. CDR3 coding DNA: TGTGCCAGCAGTCCCTCCAAATCCGGGACTCTAGACTTC.

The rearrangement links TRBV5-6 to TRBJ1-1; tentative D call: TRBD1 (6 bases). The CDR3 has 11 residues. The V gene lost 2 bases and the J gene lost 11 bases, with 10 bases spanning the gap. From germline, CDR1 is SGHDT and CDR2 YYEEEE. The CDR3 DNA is TGTGCCAGCAGCTTACAGGGTACGGCTTTCTTT. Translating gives CASSLQGTAFF.

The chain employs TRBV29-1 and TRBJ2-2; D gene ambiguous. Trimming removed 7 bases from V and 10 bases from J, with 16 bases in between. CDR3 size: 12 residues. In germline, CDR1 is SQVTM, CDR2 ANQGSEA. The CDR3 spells CSANKGSEELFF. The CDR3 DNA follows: TGCAGCGCCAATAAAGGATCCGAGGAGCTGTTTTTT.

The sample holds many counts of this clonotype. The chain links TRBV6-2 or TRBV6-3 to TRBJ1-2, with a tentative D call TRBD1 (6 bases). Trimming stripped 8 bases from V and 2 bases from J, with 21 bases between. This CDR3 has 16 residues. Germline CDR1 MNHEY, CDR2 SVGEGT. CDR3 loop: CASRPWGADRNYGYTF. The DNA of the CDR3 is TGTGCCAGCCGCCCGTGGGGTGCTGACAGGAACTATGGCTACACCTTC.